The 10 T cell receptor beta chains below were found in one sample sequenced in a study of T cells in Graves' hyperthyroidism and ophthalmopathy. Amplification of TCR beta CDR3 regions was performed using RNA transcripts as template. When the TCR CDR3 underwent first-round RT-PCR, the HTBI primer set was used. One entry per CDR3 protein results from TCRdb running MiXCR on the multiplex PCR reads. The table shows about 640,000 distinct CDR3 sequences, with around 20% occurring only once. Source material: blood. These receptors all stem from a man aged 30-40 years with Graves' ophthalmopathy.

Concerning this clonotype: The junction departs from germline at one end; a sequencing error may be responsible. The rearrangement links TRBV12-3 or TRBV12-4 to TRBJ1-1, with D perhaps matching TRBD1 (5 bases). CDR3 length equals 14 residues. CDR3 in DNA: TGTGCCAGTCTTCAGGGAGTGGTGAACACTGAAGCTTACTTT. Translating gives CASLQGVVNTEAYF.

The chain recombines TRBV30 with TRBJ2-7; TRBD1 agrees at 9 bases. V gave up 6 bases and J gave up 3 bases; unmatched junction bases: 12. Germline V gene data show CDR1 as GTSNPN and CDR2 as SVGIG (reference sequence). The CDR3 loop spans 15 amino acids. The CDR3: CACRNDRGSYYEQYF. CDR3 nucleotides: TGTGCCTGCAGAAATGACAGGGGGTCTTACTACGAGCAGTACTTC. Drawing the rest from reference TRBV30 and TRBJ2-7, the complete variable domain is SQTIHQWPATLVQPVGSPLSLECTVEGTSNPNLYWYRQAAGRGLQLLFYSVGIGQISSEVPQNLSASRPQDRQFILSSKKLLLSDSGFYLCACRNDRGSYYEQYFGPGTRLTVT.

This clonotype has just a few counts. J is TRBJ2-1 and V is TRBV5-1, with D perhaps TRBD2 (5 bases). Deletions cut 0 bases from V and 1 base from J, with 8 bases between. Germline loops: CDR1 SGHRS, CDR2 YFSETQ. The CDR3 loop spans 15 amino acids. CDR3: CASSLESGSYNEQFF. The DNA for the CDR3 is TGCGCCAGCAGCTTGGAAAGCGGTTCCTACAATGAGCAGTTCTTC.

The rearrangement uses TRBV27 and TRBJ2-7, with D tentatively TRBD2 (7 bases). In germline, CDR1 is MNHEY, CDR2 SMNVEV (reference sequence). The CDR3 has 16 residues. The V end was cut by 5 bases, the J end by 7 bases, with 24 bases between. In DNA form, the CDR3 reads TGTGCCAGCAGTGGGGGGGGGGGGCCCACGACGAGGGAGCAGTACTTC. It translates to CASSGGGGPTTREQYF.

This chain joins TRBV30 and TRBJ1-2; D is unclear. Trimming took off 5 bases at V and 7 bases at J, with 20 bases between the two ends. Germline V gene sequence: CDR1 GTSNPN, CDR2 SVGIG (reference sequence). The CDR3 spans 14 residues. The chain's CDR3 is CAWSPAPLRGGYTF. The CDR3 region has the DNA TGTGCCTGGTCTCCTGCCCCCCTCCGGGGTGGCTACACCTTC.

The chain carries TRBV10-3 and TRBJ1-1, with D hard to call. V was pared by 2 bases and J by 0 bases, with 10 bases between. Germline V lookup: CDR1 ENHRY, CDR2 SYGVKD. This CDR3 contains 15 residues. The CDR3 loop is CAISEPGPVNTEAFF. DNA for the CDR3: TGTGCCATCAGTGAGCCAGGCCCGGTGAACACTGAAGCTTTCTTT.

This clonotype was seen ten or more times. The chain couples TRBV6-1 to TRBJ2-7, with D perhaps TRBD1 (6 bases). In germline, CDR1 is MNHNS, CDR2 SASEGT. The V and J ends lost 7 bases and 3 bases respectively, with 16 bases between them. This CDR3 contains 14 residues. The CDR3 loop reads CASNDLDRNYEQYF. The CDR3 DNA follows: TGTGCCAGCAACGACCTGGACAGAAACTACGAGCAGTACTTC.

As DNA, the CDR3 is TGTGCCAGCAGTCGACTAGGAGCCGAGGACAATGAGCAGTTCTTC. It specifies CASSRLGAEDNEQFF. J is TRBJ2-1 and V is TRBV4-2, with D maybe TRBD2 (6 bases). The CDR3 has 15 residues. Germline CDR1 reads LGHNA; CDR2 reads YNFKEQ. Deletions cut 6 bases from V and 5 bases from J, with 17 bases between.

The J gene is TRBJ1-2, the V gene TRBV10-3; D remains unclear. Germline loops: CDR1 ENHRY, CDR2 SYGVKD. CDR3 length equals 15 residues. Trimming left V 0 bases short and J 5 bases short, with 13 bases between. CDR3 sequence (DNA): TGTGCCATCAGTGAGTCAGGAGGTATTCGGTATGGCTACACCTTC. This translates into CAISESGGIRYGYTF.

The chain carries TRBV5-6 and TRBJ2-3; 8 nucleotides line up with TRBD1. Trimming removed 6 bases from V and 4 bases from J; junction bases left unmatched: 10. Germline CDR1 SGHDT, CDR2 YYEEEE. This CDR3 comprises 15 residues. For the CDR3, the DNA is TGTGCCAGCACCAATTCAGGGGGCGCCTCAGATACGCAGTATTTT. Translated: CASTNSGGASDTQYF.